Detailed here is one TCR beta chain. Its antigen is not yet known. Per-nucleotide qualities are absent, and no much larger clonotype sits a single base away. Receptor amplification or capture employed the immunoSEQ multiplex PCR assay. The multiplex PCR relied on a mix of 60 forward primers for TCR Vbeta segments and 13 reverse primers for TCR Jbeta segments. The CDR3 region of rearranged TCR beta genes was amplified from genomic DNA by a multiplex PCR assay. The Illumina HiSeq System was used to sequence the amplified TCR beta libraries as 87-base-pair reads. Concerning the study's data processing: In a later analysis, some 80 million unique TCR beta chains were counted across the 500 to 700 repertoires, and roughly 11 million of these chains were shared by at least two donors. Raw reads were error-corrected and collapsed into unique sequences with a nearest-neighbor algorithm that merged closely related sequences to remove PCR and sequencing errors. Alignment of CDR3 sequences to IMGT reference sequences was used to assign V, D and J gene segments. For a sequence to be retained, a match of at least six nucleotides to both a V gene segment and a J gene segment was required. Rearrangements were called productive when the CDR3 lacked stop codons and stayed in frame with V and J; all others were non-productive. Following IMGT convention, CDR3 was defined as the stretch from the second conserved V-encoded cysteine up to the conserved J-encoded phenylalanine. Sequences without an unambiguous match to a single V gene segment were excluded from the earlier analysis of about 600 of the donors. An earlier analysis of a few hundred of the donors called V segments functional above 56.7% productive rearrangements and segregating when the between-donor standard deviation exceeded 5%. A statistical classification framework was built for diagnosing cytomegalovirus status from the catalog of TCR beta chain sequences. A later analysis assigned V and J genes by comparing TCR nucleotide sequences with IMGT/GENE-DB human TR gene sequences. The TCRdist pipeline was used in a later analysis to assign CDR3 sequences and most-parsimonious VDJ recombination scenarios. In a later analysis, every TCR beta chain was defined by the combination of its CDR3 amino acid sequence and its V-gene family, and reads without a unique V-gene family were dropped. To address suspected cross-contamination and a sequencing artifact, a later analysis removed approximately 590 highly shared, low-generation-probability nucleotide sequences. In a later analysis, a clonal expansion index for each public chain was calculated from normalized within-repertoire ranks of inferred template counts. Generation probabilities in a later analysis came from a VDJ recombination model fitted to out-of-frame rearrangements, and those results were checked against IGoR. In a later analysis, hypergeometric tests were used to score TCR-TCR, TCR-HLA and TCR-CMV co-occurrence, with a repertoire-size bias correction applied to TCR pairs. A later analysis estimated false discovery rates by permuting HLA or CMV assignments 20 times. In a later analysis, co-occurring TCRs were grouped using DBSCAN, with TCRdist sequence similarity added in when clustering inside HLA-allele-positive subsets. Repertoires with fewer than 30,000 or more than 120,000 public chains were left out of co-occurrence clustering, as were five repertoires with anomalous nucleotide sharing. The clones in this table, taken by TCRdb from immuneACCESS, are in-frame only. Not every clone is retained; where verified, under half of the shortfall comes from an unresolved V gene, and the cause of the rest is unknown. The DNA was the basis for D and trimming; V, J and clone size are from that table. This sample has about 140,000 clones in its table, and 65% to 80% of those were observed once. Roughly 1.7% of the sample comes from the top ten.

This record belongs to a study of cytomegalovirus exposure and HLA in healthy donors (dated by TCRdb to about 2017). About the full investigation: In an earlier analysis of 550 to 750 of the donors, 276 Gb of sequence data and approximately 120 million unique TCR beta sequences from 150 million to 200 million T cells were reported. In addition to the first cohort of hundreds of subjects, a separate validation cohort of 120 different subjects was used. In the later analysis, no new phenotypic data were used to find candidate immune exposures; instead, reliance was placed on TCR beta sequences and their occurrence across donors. High-throughput TCR immunosequencing, statistical association of individual TCRs with disease status, and machine learning were combined to predict cytomegalovirus infection status. Of the 300 to 500 genotyped donors, 80% to 90% were placed in the genetic ancestry cluster associated with self-reported Caucasian donors. Donor age, sex, ethnicity and CMV serostatus were collected together with the repertoire data. HLA typing covered class I and class II loci at four-digit resolution. Every discovery cohort repertoire had been produced on one sequencing platform. In a later analysis, previously published TCR beta repertoires from 600 to 850 donors were re-analyzed and high-resolution HLA genotyping was added so that TCR occurrence patterns could be studied. The number of donors typed differed by locus, with 629-630 for A, B, C, DRB1 and DQB1, 522 for DQA1, 600 to 610 for DPA1, and around 430 for DPB1. Around 300 gigabases of sequencing data and roughly 90 million unique TCR sequences were included in an early release covering roughly 600 HLA-typed donors. In an earlier analysis of roughly 580 of the donors, high-throughput TCR beta sequencing was used to judge whether each TCR beta V gene segment behaved as functional or pseudogenic. Among 300 to 500 genotyped donors of the cohort, an average of approximately 220,000 unique TCR beta nucleotide sequences was sequenced per donor, of which about 19% were non-productive. Four to six DR-DQ haplotypes were handled as single units for association and clustering, since linkage in the cohort was strong. A later genetic analysis took genome-wide SNP genotypes for about 55% of the roughly 670 donors and used that subset as a discovery cohort. The study used immunosequencing to profile the T cell repertoires of approximately 640 subjects and linked those repertoires to cytomegalovirus serostatus. The aim of the study was to test whether cataloging public T cell receptors could identify signatures of past pathogen exposure. Overall study results and their limits: According to a later analysis, most CMV-associated TCR beta chains appeared to be HLA-restricted, and the HLA associations seemed to be driven largely by CMV exposure. Because counts were too low, some 17 rarely observed V segments, including chromosome 9 orphons, were left out of the earlier analysis of about 500 of the donors. In an earlier analysis of 587 of the donors, most TCR beta V segments appeared in productive rearrangements about 87% or about 30% of the time, broadly matching IMGT annotations. In vitro tests confirmed that a few of the cytomegalovirus-associated TCR beta chains recognize cytomegalovirus antigens. A further reported finding was that TCR beta sequences accurately predicted the HLA-A and HLA-B alleles for most subjects in the first cohort. According to the authors, the approach could potentially be generalized to other disease states and immunological phenotypes. According to a later analysis, TCR association rates differed among HLA loci, with DRB1 alleles showing the most associated TCRs and HLA-C alleles showing the fewest. Sequencing depth was assumed to be roughly uniform across donors in the presence/absence analyses, though that assumption may not hold. Immune exposure information for the cohort was limited to CMV serostatus. While some public TCRs were present in many individuals, most TCR sequences turned up only very rarely across donors. In both the original and validation cohorts, the classifier was reported to diagnose cytomegalovirus status with high specificity and sensitivity. A later analysis associated 16,951 TCR beta sequences with specific HLA alleles at a false discovery rate of 0.05. A later analysis reported that several top co-occurrence clusters appeared linked to parvovirus B19, influenza, CMV and Epstein-Barr virus. Some IMGT-functional V segments, including TRBV6-2 and TRBV6-3, could not be told apart with the 87-base-pair reads, so those segments were excluded. In a later genetic analysis, a missense DCLRE1C variant was associated with V-gene and J-gene trimming of TCR beta chains, and the association was replicated in an independent cohort. In a later genetic analysis, fewer N-insertions in productive TCRs were reported among donors in an Asian-associated ancestry cluster than the approximately 630-donor mean. Because HLA typing was unavailable for some donors at each locus, only the typed subset was used in association tests. This cohort had only TCR beta chains sequenced, and the lack of alpha or paired-chain data limited which features could be detected. A later analysis found that HLA-associated TCR beta chains were more clonally expanded and had lower generation probabilities than equally common non-associated chains. The study gave a list of about 170 TCR beta chains associated with cytomegalovirus. A cluster of highly shared sequence variants was judged likely to be a technical artifact of the sequencing pipeline. Correlated functional status among segregating V segments might reflect linkage disequilibrium, but an unknown experimental factor could not be ruled out. When HLA alleles, especially DR and DQ, strongly co-occurred, attributing TCR associations to individual alleles was difficult.

The CDR3 contains 11 residues, cysteine and phenylalanine counted. Only the CDR3 portion is preserved as DNA: 33 bases, with reading frame beginning at the first base. CDR1 and CDR2 (DFQATT, SNEGSKA) derive from the germline V gene (reference sequence). Between the V and J ends, shortened by 0 bases and 5 bases respectively, the junction contains 5 bases. The cohort comprised 550 to 700 healthy bone marrow donors. Cohort members were all nominally healthy when sampled, although unrecorded immune exposures were likely present. CMV serostatus was recorded as positive for roughly 290 and negative for about 55% of the 666 cohort members, whereas no CMV serostatus was recorded for the donor in question. Each donor provided a peripheral blood sample, and peripheral blood mononuclear cells were used for TCR beta sequencing. Genomic DNA was extracted from the blood cell samples with the Qiagen DNeasy Blood Extraction Kit.

What was sequenced was PBMCs. Recombination joined TRBV20-1 with TRBJ2-7; there is no confident call for the D gene. The TCR was taken from a human donor in good health. The nucleotide sequence is given as TGCAGTGCTAGAGATTTCGACGAGCAGTACTTC. This encodes CSARDFDEQYF.